Shown below are 6 T cell receptor beta chains from a single sample sequenced in a study of blood T cell repertoires in COVID-19. Some clones are missing from TCRdb's copy, which holds only in-frame ones; the method was immunoSEQ multiplex PCR. The sample holds around 70,000 clones, about four fifths seen once. The source material was peripheral blood. These receptors were taken from a human donor in a cohort sampled during active COVID-19.

J is TRBJ2-1 and V is TRBV30; TRBD2 matches 10 bases. In germline, CDR1 is GTSNPN, CDR2 SVGIG (reference sequence). The trim removed 0 bases at V and 6 bases at J, leaving 2 bases unmatched. The CDR3 contains 14 residues. This CDR3 reads CAWSVLAGGNEQFF. The CDR3 DNA sequence: TGTGCCTGGAGTGTCTTAGCGGGAGGCAATGAGCAGTTCTTC.

The J gene is TRBJ2-7, the V gene TRBV11-2; D ambiguous. Germline CDR1 is SGHAT and CDR2 is FQNNGV. The CDR3 runs 15 residues. Trimming removed 2 bases at V and 0 bases at J, with 11 bases between. The DNA for the CDR3 is TGTGCCAGCAGCTTACAACGCGGCAGCTCCTACGAGCAGTACTTC. As protein: CASSLQRGSSYEQYF.

The rearrangement uses TRBV28 and TRBJ1-5; 9 bases match TRBD1. V shed 9 bases, J shed 3 bases, and the junction held 6 bases outside the gene matches. The CDR3 contains 14 residues. Germline CDR1 MDHEN, CDR2 SYDVKM. In DNA, the CDR3 is TGTGCCAGTTTAGGGGACAGGGTCAATCAGCCCCAGCATTTT. This sequence encodes CASLGDRVNQPQHF. The full variable domain, with the rest looked up from reference TRBV28 and TRBJ1-5, is DVKVTQSSRYLVKRTGEKVFLECVQDMDHENMFWYRQDPGLGLRLIYFSYDVKMKEKGDIPEGYSVSREKKERFSLILESASTNQTSMYLCASLGDRVNQPQHFGDGTRLSIL.

The chain employs TRBV14 and TRBJ2-7; D is unresolved. This CDR3 spans 17 amino acids. Trimming cost V 1 base and J 4 bases, with 20 bases left between them. CDR1 SGHDN and CDR2 FVKESK come from the germline V gene. CDR3 nucleotide sequence: TGTGCCAGCAGCCAAGTATCCCAGAACCAAATAATGTACGAGCAGTACTTC. This gives the protein CASSQVSQNQIMYEQYF.

V gene TRBV12-3 or TRBV12-4 combines with J gene TRBJ2-7; the D is unclear. The CDR3 has 13 amino acids. Deletions cut 3 bases from V and 7 bases from J, with 13 bases between. This chain's CDR3 is CASSLNSLSEQYF. CDR3 coding DNA: TGTGCCAGCAGTTTGAACAGTCTTTCGGAGCAGTACTTC.

The genes are TRBV29-1 and TRBJ1-4; D unresolved. Germline assignment: CDR1 SQVTM and CDR2 ANQGSEA. The CDR3 sequence is 15 residues long. With 6 bases removed from V and 3 bases from J, the gap between germline ends came to 17 bases. In nucleotides, the CDR3 is TGCAGCGTCACATCTGGGCAGGAAGCTAATGAAAAACTGTTTTTT. It specifies CSVTSGQEANEKLFF. Full variable domain (outside the CDR3, taken from reference TRBV29-1 and TRBJ1-4): SAVISQKPSRDICQRGTSLTIQCQVDSQVTMMFWYRQQPGQSLTLIATANQGSEATYESGFVIDKFPISRPNLTFSTLTVSNMSPEDSSIYLCSVTSGQEANEKLFFGSGTQLSVL.